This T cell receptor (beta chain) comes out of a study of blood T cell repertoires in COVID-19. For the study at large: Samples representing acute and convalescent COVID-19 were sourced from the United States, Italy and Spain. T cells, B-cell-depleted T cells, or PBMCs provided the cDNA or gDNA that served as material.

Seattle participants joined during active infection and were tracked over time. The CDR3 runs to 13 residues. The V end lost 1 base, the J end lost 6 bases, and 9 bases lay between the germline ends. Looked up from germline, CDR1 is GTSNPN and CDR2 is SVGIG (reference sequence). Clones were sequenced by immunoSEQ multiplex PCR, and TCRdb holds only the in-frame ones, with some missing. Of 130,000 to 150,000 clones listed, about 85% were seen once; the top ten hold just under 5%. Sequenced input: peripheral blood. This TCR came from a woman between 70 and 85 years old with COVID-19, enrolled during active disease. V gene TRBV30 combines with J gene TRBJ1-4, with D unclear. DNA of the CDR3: TGTGCCTGGAGTGCAGGAGGGTATGAAAAACTGTTTTTT. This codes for CAWSAGGYEKLFF.